This T cell receptor (beta chain) appears in the sequencing data of a study of graft-versus-host responses after intestinal transplantation. About the study: Multivisceral, liver-intestinal, or isolated intestinal transplants were received by the recipients. The recipients all started with anti-thymocyte globulin induction and then took tacrolimus and steroids for approximately 3 years.

General observations from the study: Recipient bone marrow held GvH clones, some seen earlier in ileum or blood.

The CDR3 consists of 16 residues. Per the germline V gene, CDR1 is SGDLS and CDR2 is YYNGEE. The V end was cut by 0 bases, the J end by 2 bases, with 13 bases between. Repertoires were generated with immunoSEQ multiplex PCR, while TCRdb's copy carries only in-frame clones and drops some. The sample yields around 20,000 clones, 80% to 95% seen once. This clone was counted a single time. As yet, its antigen is unknown. The TCR was taken from a human patient who received an intestinal transplant, so some T cells may come from the graft donor. Source: PBMCs, taken approximately 56 weeks after transplant. The chain has TRBV9 and TRBJ2-3, with D possibly TRBD2 on 6 matching bases. As DNA, the CDR3 is TGTGCCAGCAGCGTAGGTGAGGGAGGACTCACAGATACGCAGTATTTT. Its protein product is CASSVGEGGLTDTQYF.